The entry that follows covers one T cell receptor beta chain sequence. This CDR3 region has 15 residues. V gave up 0 bases and J gave up 1 base, with 5 bases separating them. The germline gives CDR1 SGHRS, CDR2 YFSETQ. TCRdb's copy holds only in-frame clones and misses some; the assay was immunoSEQ multiplex PCR. The sample includes roughly 390,000 clones, approximately 90% of them seen just once. This sample is drawn from a study of Ad26.COV2.S vaccination and SARS-CoV-2 variants. Treatment described: some 20 received Ad26.COV2.S at low or high dose, single or two shots; about 5 received placebo; per-sample allocation not given. Collection of samples fell on day 63 after the first vaccine or placebo injection.

This sequence originates from a person aged 18-65 years who received the Ad26.COV2.S COVID-19 vaccine or a placebo. The sample consisted of peripheral blood, taken in a trial of Ad26.COV2.S vaccine versus placebo. The chain carries TRBV5-1 and TRBJ1-6; D not certain. The chain's CDR3 is CASSLEGSYNSPLHF. CDR3 DNA: TGCGCCAGCAGCTTGGAAGGGTCCTATAATTCACCCCTCCACTTT.